One and the same sample provided the 7 T cell receptor beta chains below, sequenced in a study of cytomegalovirus exposure and HLA in healthy donors (dated by TCRdb to about 2017). Library construction relied on the immunoSEQ multiplex PCR assay. The clones in this table, taken by TCRdb from immuneACCESS, are in-frame only. Not every clone is retained; where verified, under half of the shortfall comes from an unresolved V gene, and the cause of the rest is unknown. Recorded for this sample are around 250,000 clones; around 89% of them occurred a single time. Together, the top ten hold under 0.4% of the sample. Input material: PBMCs. The receptors were sampled from a young woman in good health and CMV-seronegative.

The chain joins TRBV19 to TRBJ2-6; TRBD2 agrees at 7 bases. Unmatched junction bases numbered 3, after V lost 7 bases and J lost 0 bases. CDR1 is LNHDA and CDR2 is SQIVND in the germline V gene (reference sequence). The CDR3 has 15 amino acids. The DNA for the CDR3 is TGTGCCAGTAAGGCGGGGGTCTCTGGGGCCAACGTCCTGACTTTC. It translates to CASKAGVSGANVLTF.

The V call is TRBV11-2, the J call TRBJ1-3, with D possibly TRBD1 on 6 matching bases. CDR3 length: 13 residues. V was cut by 5 bases and J by 4 bases, with 9 bases left in between. Germline-derived CDR1 and CDR2 are SGHAT and FQNNGV. The DNA for the CDR3 is TGTGCCAGCAGCGTCGGACAGGGAAACACCATATATTTT. This translates into CASSVGQGNTIYF.

The V call is TRBV25-1, the J call TRBJ2-1; 9 nucleotides agree with TRBD1. In germline, CDR1 is MGHDK, CDR2 SYGVNS. V was pared by 7 bases and J by 6 bases, with 7 bases of the junction left unmatched. CDR3 length: 14 amino acids. The CDR3 reads CASTTGTGSNEQFF. The CDR3 DNA reads TGTGCCAGCACAACCGGGACAGGGAGCAATGAGCAGTTCTTC.

The sample holds one count of this clone. The chain recombines TRBV9 with TRBJ2-7; the D gene is possibly TRBD2 (6 bases). The CDR3 is made up of 16 amino acids. The ends were cut back, 0 bases at V and 7 bases at J, with 20 bases in the middle. The germline CDR1 and CDR2 sequences are SGDLS and YYNGEE. This chain's CDR3 is CASSVEGLAAGGEQYF. CDR3 nucleotides: TGTGCCAGCAGCGTAGAGGGTCTAGCCGCCGGGGGTGAGCAGTACTTC. Full variable domain (missing parts from reference TRBV9 and TRBJ2-7): DSGVTQTPKHLITATGQRVTLRCSPRSGDLSVYWYQQSLDQGLQFLIQYYNGEERAKGNILERFSAQQFPDLHSELNLSSLELGDSALYFCASSVEGLAAGGEQYFGPGTRLTVT.

This clone was picked up one time. The chain has TRBV6-5 and TRBJ2-2; D perhaps matches TRBD2 (5 bases). CDR1 MNHEY and CDR2 SVGAGI come from the germline V gene. Trimming stripped 2 bases from V and 9 bases from J, with 16 bases between. The CDR3 length is 15 residues. CDR3 coding DNA: TGTGCCAGCAGTTACCAGCCCGCCGGGGTCCGGGAGCTGTTTTTT. This sequence encodes CASSYQPAGVRELFF.

This chain links TRBV5-1 with TRBJ2-2; weak D call: TRBD2 (6 bases). V gave up 5 bases and J gave up 2 bases, with 16 bases separating them. Germline CDR1 reads SGHRS; CDR2 reads YFSETQ. This CDR3 comprises 16 residues. The CDR3 here is CASRPQSGPNTGELFF. Written as DNA, the CDR3 is TGCGCCAGCAGACCCCAAAGCGGGCCAAACACCGGGGAGCTGTTTTTT.

V gene TRBV7-6 combines with J gene TRBJ2-1, with 14 bases identical to TRBD2. Unmatched junction bases numbered 3, after V lost 3 bases and J lost 5 bases. The CDR3 covers 16 residues. The germline V gene encodes CDR1 SGHVS and CDR2 FNYEAQ. CDR3 amino acids: CASSLTSGGAHNEQFF. Here the CDR3 DNA reads TGTGCCAGCAGCTTGACTAGCGGGGGGGCCCACAATGAGCAGTTCTTC.